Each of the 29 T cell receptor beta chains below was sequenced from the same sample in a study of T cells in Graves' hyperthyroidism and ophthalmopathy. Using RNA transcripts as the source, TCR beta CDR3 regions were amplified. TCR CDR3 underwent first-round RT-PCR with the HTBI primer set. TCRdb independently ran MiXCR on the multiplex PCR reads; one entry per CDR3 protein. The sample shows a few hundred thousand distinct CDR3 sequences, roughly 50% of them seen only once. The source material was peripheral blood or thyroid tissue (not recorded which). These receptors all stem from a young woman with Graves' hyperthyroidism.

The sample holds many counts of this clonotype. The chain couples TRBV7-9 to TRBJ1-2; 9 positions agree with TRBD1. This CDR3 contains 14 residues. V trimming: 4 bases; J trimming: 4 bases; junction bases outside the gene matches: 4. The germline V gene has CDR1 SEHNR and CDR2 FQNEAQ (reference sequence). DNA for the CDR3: TGTGCCAGCAGCTCGGGACAGGGATCCTATGGCTACACCTTC. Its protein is CASSSGQGSYGYTF.

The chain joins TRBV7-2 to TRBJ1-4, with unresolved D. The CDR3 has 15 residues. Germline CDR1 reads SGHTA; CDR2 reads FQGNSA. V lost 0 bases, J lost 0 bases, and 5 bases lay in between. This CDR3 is CASSLADATNEKLFF. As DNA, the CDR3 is TGTGCCAGCAGCTTAGCGGATGCAACTAATGAAAAACTGTTTTTT.

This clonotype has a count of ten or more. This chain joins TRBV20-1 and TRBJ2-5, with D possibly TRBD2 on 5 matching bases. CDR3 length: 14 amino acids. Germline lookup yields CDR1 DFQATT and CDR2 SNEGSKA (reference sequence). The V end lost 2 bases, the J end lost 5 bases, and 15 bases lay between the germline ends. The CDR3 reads CSARPLGSLETQYF. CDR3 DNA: TGCAGTGCTAGACCCCTGGGGAGCCTGGAGACCCAGTACTTC.

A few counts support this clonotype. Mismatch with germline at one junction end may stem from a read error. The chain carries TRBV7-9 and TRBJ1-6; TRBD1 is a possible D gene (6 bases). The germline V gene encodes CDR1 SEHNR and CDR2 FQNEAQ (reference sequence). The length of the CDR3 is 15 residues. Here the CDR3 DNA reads TGTGCCAGCAGCTCTGAACAGGGATCTAATTCACCCTTCCACTTT. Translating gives CASSSEQGSNSPFHF.

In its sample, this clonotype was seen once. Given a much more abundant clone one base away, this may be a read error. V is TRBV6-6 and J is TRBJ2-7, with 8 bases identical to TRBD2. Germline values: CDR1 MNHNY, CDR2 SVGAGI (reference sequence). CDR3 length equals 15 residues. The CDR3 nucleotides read TGTGCCAGCAGCGGGACTAGTAGGGTGTCCTACGAGCAGCACTTC. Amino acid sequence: CASSGTSRVSYEQHF.

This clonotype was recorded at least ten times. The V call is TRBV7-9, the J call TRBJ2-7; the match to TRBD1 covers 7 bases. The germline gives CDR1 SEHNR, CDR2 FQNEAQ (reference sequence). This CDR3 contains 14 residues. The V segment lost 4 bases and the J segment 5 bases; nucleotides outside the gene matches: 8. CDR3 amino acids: CASSYEQGLDEQYF. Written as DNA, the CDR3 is TGTGCCAGCAGCTATGAACAGGGGTTGGACGAGCAGTACTTC.

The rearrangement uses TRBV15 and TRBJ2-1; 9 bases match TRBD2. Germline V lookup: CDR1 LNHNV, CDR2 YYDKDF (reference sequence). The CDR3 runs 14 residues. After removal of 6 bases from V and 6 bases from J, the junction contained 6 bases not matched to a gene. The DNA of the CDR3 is TGTGCCACCAGGGGGACTAGCTCCGTCAATGAGCAGTTCTTC. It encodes CATRGTSSVNEQFF. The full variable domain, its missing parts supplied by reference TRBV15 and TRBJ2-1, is DAMVIQNPRYQVTQFGKPVTLSCSQTLNHNVMYWYQQKSSQAPKLLFHYYDKDFNNEADTPDNFQSRRPNTSFCFLDIRSPGLGDTAMYLCATRGTSSVNEQFFGPGTRLTVL.

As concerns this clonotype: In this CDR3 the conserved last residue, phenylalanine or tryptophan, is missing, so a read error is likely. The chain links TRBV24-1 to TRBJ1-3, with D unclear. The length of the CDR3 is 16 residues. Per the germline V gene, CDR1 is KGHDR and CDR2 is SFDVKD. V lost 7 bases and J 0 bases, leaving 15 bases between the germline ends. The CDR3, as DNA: TGTGCCACCAGCTTAGACATCGGAGACTCTGGAAACACCATATATTCT. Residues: CATSLDIGDSGNTIYS.

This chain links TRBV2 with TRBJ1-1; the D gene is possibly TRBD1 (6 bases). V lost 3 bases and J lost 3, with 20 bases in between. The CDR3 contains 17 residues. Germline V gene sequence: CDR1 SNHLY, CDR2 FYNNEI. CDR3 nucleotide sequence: TGTGCCAGCAGTGAGGTTAGGGGGGAAAGTTTGGACACTGAAGCTTTCTTT. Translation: CASSEVRGESLDTEAFF.

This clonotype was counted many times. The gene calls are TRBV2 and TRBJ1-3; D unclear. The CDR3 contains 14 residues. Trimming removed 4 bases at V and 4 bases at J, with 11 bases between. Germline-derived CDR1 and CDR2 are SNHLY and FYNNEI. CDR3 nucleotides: TGTGCCAGCAGTGTAGTGACCGCCGGAAACACCATATATTTT. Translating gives CASSVVTAGNTIYF.

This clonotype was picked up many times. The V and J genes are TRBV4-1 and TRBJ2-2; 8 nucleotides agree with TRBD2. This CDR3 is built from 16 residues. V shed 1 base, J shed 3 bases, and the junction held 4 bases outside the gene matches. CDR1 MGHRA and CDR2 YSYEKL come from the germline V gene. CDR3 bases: TGCGCCAGCAGCCAAGGCCCTAGCGGGCACACCGGGGAGCTGTTTTTT. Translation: CASSQGPSGHTGELFF.

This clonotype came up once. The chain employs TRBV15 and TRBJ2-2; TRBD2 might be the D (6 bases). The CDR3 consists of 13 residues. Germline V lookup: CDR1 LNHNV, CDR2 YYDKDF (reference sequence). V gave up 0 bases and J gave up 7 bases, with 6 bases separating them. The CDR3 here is CATSREGGGELFF. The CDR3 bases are TGTGCCACCAGCAGAGAGGGAGGCGGGGAGCTGTTTTTT.

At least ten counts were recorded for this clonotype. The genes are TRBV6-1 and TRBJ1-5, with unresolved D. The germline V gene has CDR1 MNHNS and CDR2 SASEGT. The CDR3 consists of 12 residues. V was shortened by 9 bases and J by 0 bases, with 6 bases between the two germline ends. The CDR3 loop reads CASGYSNQPQHF. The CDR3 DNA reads TGTGCCAGTGGTTATAGCAATCAGCCCCAGCATTTT.

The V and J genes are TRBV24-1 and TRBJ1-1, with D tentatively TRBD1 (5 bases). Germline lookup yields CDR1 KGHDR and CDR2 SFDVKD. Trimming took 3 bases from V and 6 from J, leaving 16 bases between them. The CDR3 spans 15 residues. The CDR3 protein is CATSDTQGGIPEAFF. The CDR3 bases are TGTGCCACCAGTGATACGCAGGGAGGAATACCTGAAGCTTTCTTT.

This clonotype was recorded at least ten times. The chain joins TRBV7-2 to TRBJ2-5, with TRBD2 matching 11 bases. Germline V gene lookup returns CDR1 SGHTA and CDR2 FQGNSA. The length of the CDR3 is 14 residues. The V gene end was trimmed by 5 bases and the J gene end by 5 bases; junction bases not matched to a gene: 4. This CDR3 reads CASSPGLAVETQYF. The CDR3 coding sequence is TGTGCCAGCAGCCCGGGACTAGCGGTTGAGACCCAGTACTTC.

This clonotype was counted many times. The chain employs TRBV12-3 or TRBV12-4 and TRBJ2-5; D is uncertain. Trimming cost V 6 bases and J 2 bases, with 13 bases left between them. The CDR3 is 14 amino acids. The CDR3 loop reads CASSAERRQETQYF. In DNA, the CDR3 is TGTGCCAGCAGCGCCGAGCGTAGGCAAGAGACCCAGTACTTC.

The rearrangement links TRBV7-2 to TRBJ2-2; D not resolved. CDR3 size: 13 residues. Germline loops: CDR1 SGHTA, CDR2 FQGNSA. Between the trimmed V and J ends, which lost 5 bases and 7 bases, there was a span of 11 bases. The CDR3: CASSPSKSGELFF. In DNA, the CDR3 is TGTGCCAGCAGCCCCTCAAAGAGCGGGGAGCTGTTTTTT.

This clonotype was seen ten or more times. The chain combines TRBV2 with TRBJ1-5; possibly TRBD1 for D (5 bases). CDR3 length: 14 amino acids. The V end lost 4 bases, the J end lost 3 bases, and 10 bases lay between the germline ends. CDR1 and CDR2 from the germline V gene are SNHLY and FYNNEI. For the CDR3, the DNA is TGTGCCAGCAGTGTACGGGGGTCCAATCAGCCCCAGCATTTT. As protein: CASSVRGSNQPQHF.

The CDR3: CAITTSGRDEQYF. The CDR3 DNA reads as TGTGCCATCACGACCTCGGGCAGGGACGAGCAGTACTTC. The chain employs TRBV10-3 and TRBJ2-7; a weak D match, TRBD1 (5 bases). Germline lookup yields CDR1 ENHRY and CDR2 SYGVKD. This CDR3 contains 13 residues. The V gene lost 7 bases and the J gene lost 5 bases, with 15 bases spanning the gap.

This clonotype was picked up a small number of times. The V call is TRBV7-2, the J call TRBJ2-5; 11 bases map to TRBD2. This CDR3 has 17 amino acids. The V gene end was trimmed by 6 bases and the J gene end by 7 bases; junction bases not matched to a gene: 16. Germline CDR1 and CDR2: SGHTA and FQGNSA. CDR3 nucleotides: TGTGCCAGCAGTTTGGGGCTTATAGCGGGAGGGCCCGGGACCCAGTACTTC. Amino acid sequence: CASSLGLIAGGPGTQYF.

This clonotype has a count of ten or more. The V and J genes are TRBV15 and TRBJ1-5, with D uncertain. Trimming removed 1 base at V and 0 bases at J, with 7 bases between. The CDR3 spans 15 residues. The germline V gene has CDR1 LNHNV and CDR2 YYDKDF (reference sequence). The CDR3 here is CATSRAGSSNQPQHF. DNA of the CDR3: TGTGCCACCAGCAGAGCTGGGAGTAGCAATCAGCCCCAGCATTTT.

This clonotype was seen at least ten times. CDR3 protein: CASSLRGISGNTIYF. DNA for the CDR3: TGTGCCAGCAGCTTAAGGGGCATCTCTGGAAACACCATATATTTT. The V and J genes are TRBV12-3 or TRBV12-4 and TRBJ1-3, with D maybe TRBD1 (5 bases). The CDR3 length is 15 residues. V dropped 6 bases and J dropped 0 bases, with 12 bases sitting between them.

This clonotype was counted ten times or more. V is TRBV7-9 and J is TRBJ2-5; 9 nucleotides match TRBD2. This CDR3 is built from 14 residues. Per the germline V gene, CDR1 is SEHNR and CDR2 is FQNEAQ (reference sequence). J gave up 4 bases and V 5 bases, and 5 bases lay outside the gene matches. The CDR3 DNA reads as TGTGCCAGCAGCCCCGGGACTAGCCGAGAGACCCAGTACTTC. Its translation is CASSPGTSRETQYF.

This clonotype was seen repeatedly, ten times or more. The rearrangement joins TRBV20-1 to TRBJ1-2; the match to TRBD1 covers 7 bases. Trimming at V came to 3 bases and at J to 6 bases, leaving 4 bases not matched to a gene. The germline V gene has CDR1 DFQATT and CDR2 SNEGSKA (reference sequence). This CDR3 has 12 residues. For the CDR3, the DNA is TGCAGTGCTAGGCAGGGGGTAGATGGCTACACCTTC. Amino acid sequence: CSARQGVDGYTF.

For the CDR3, the DNA is TGTGCCAGCAGCCCGCGGGGGGTTGCGACCCAGTACTTC. This translates into CASSPRGVATQYF. This chain joins TRBV5-8 and TRBJ2-5, with 8 bases that match TRBD2. In germline, CDR1 is SGHTS, CDR2 YDEGEE. The CDR3 is 13 residues long. V trimming: 4 bases; J trimming: 7 bases; junction bases outside the gene matches: 6. Combining the CDR3 with reference TRBV5-8 and TRBJ2-5 gives the whole variable domain EAGVTQSPTHLIKTRGQQATLRCSPISGHTSVYWYQQALGLGLQFLLWYDEGEERNRGNFPPRFSGRQFPNYSSELNVNALELEDSALYLCASSPRGVATQYFGPGTRLLVL.

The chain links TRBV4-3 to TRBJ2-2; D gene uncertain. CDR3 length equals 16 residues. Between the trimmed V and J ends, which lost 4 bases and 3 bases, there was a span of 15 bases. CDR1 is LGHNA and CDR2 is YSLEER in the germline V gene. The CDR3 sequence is CASSRLGPTHTGELFF. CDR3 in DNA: TGCGCCAGCAGCCGACTCGGGCCTACCCACACCGGGGAGCTGTTTTTT.

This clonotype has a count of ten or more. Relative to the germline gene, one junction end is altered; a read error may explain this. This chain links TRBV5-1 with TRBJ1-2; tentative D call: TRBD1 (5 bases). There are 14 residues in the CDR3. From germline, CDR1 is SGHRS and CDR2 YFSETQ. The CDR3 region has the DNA TGTGCCAGCAGCTTGGGGCAGGGTGGTTATGGCTACACCTTC. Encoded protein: CASSLGQGGYGYTF.

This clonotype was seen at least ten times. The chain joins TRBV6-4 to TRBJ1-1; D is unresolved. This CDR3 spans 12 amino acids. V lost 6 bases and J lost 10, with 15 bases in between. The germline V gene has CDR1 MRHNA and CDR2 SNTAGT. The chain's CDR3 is CASRTGEGRAFF. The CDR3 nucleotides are TGTGCCAGCAGGACTGGGGAGGGTAGAGCTTTCTTT.

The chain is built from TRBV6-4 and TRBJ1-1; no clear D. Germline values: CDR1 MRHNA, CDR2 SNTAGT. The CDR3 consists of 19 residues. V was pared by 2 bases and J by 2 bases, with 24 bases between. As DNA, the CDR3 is TGTGCCAGCAGTGACCTGGGGAAGGCCTTTGGATTAGGAAACACTGAAGCTTTCTTT. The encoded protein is CASSDLGKAFGLGNTEAFF.